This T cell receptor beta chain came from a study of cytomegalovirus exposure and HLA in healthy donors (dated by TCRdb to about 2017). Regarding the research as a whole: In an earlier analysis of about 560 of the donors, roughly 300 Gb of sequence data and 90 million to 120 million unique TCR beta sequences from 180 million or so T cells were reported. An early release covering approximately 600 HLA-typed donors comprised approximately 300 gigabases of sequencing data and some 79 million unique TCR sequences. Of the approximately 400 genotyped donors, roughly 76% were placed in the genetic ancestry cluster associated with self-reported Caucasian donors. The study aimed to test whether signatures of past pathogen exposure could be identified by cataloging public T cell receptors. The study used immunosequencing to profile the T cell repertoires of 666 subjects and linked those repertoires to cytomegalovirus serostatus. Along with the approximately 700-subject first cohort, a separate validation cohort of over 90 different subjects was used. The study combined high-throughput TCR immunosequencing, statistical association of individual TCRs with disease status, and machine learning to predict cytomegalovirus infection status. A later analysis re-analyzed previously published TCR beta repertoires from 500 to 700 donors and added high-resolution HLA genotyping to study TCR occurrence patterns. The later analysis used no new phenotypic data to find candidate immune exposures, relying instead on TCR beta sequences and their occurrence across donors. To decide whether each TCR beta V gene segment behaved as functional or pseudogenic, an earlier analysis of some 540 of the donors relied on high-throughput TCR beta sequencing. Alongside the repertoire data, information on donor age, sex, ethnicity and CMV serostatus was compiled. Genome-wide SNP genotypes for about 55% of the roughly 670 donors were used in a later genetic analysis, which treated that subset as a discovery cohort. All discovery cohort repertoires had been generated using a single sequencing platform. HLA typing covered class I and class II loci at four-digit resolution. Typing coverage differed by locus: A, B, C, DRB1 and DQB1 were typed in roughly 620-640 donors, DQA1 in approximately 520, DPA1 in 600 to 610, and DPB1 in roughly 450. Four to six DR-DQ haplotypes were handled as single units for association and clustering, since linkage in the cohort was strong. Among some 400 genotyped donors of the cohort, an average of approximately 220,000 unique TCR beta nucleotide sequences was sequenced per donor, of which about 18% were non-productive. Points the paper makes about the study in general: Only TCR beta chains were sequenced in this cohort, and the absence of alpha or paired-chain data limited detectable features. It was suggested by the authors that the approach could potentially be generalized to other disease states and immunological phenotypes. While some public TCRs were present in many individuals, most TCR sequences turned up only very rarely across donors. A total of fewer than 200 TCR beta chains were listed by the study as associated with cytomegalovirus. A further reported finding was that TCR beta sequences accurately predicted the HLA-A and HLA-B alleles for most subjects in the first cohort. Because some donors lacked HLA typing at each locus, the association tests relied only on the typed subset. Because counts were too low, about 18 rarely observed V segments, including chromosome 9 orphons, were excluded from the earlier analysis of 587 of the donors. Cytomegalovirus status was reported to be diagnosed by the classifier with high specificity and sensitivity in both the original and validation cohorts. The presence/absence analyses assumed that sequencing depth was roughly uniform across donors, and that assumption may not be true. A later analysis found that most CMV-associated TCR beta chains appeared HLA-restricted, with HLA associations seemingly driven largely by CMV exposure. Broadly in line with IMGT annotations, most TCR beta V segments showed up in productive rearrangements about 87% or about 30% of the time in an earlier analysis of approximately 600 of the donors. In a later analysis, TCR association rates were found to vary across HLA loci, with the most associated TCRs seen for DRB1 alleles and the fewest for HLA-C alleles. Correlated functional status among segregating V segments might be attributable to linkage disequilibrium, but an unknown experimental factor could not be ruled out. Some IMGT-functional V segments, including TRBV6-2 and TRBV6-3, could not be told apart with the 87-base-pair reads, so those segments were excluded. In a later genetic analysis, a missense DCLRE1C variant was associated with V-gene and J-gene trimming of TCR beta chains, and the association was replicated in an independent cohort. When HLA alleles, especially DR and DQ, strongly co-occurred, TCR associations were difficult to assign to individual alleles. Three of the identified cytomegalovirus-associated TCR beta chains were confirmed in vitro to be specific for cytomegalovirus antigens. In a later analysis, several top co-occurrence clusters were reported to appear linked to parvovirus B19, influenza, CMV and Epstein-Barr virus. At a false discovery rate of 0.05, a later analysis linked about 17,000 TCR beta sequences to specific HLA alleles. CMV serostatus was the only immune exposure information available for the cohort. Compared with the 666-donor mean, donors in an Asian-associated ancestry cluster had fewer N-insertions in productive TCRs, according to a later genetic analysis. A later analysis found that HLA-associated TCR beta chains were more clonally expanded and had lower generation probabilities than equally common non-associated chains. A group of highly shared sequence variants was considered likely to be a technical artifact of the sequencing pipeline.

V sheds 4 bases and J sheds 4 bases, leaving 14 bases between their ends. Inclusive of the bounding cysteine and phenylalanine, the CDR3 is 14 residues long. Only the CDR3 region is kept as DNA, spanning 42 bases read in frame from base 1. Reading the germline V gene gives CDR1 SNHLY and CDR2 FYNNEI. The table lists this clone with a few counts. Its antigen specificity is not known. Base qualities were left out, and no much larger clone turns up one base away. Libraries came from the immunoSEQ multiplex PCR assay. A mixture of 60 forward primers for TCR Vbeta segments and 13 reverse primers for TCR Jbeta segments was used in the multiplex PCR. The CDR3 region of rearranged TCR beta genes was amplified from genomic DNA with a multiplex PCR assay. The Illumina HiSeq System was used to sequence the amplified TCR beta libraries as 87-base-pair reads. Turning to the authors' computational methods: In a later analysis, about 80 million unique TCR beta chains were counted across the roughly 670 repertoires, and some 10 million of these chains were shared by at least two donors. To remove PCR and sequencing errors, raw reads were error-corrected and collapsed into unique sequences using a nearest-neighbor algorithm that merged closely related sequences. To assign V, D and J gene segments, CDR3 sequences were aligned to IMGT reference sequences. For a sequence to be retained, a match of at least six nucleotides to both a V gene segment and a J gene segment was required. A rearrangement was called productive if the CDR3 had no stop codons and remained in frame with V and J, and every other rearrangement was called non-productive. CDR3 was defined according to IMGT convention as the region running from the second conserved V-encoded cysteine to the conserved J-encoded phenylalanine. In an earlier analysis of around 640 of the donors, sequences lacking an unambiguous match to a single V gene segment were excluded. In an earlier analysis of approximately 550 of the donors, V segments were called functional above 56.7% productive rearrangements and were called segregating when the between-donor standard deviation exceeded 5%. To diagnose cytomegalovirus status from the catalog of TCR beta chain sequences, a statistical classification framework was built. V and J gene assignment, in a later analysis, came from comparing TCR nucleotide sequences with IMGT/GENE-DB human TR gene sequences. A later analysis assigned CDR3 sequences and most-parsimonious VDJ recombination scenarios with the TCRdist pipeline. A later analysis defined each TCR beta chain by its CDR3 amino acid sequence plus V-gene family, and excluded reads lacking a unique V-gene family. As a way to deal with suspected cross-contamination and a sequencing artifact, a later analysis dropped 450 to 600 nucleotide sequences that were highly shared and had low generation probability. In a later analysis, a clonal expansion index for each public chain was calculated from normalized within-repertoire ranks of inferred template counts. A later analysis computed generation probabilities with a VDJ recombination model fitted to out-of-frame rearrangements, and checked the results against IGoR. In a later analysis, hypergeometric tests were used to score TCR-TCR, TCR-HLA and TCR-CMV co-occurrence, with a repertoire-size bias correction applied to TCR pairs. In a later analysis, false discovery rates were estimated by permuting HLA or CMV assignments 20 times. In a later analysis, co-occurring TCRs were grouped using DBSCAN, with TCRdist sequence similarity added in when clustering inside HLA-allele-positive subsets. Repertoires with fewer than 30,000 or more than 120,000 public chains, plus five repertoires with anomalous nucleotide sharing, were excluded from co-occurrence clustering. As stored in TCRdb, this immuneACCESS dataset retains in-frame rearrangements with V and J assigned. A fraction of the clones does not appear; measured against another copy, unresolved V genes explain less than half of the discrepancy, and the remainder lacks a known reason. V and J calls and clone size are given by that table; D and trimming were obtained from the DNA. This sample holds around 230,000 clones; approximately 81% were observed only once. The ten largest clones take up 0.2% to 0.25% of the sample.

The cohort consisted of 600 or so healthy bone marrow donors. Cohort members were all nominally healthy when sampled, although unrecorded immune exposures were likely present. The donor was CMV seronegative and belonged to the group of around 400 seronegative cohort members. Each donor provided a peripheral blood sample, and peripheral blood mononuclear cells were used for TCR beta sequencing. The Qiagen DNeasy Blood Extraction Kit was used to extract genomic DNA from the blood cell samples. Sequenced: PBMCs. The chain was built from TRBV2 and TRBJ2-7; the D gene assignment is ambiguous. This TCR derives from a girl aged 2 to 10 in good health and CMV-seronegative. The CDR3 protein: CASSGGRLVYEQYF. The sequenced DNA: TGTGCCAGCAGTGGAGGTAGACTCGTATACGAGCAGTACTTC.